Presented here are 19 T cell receptor beta chains from one specimen sequenced in a study of shared clonotypes between healthy human individuals. Assay: immunoSEQ multiplex PCR; the TCRdb copy retains only in-frame clones and omits some. Of some 1.4 million clones in the sample, roughly 96% were seen once. Sequencing input: naive CD4+ T cells sorted from blood. Subset here: CD45RA+ positively selected. The origin of the receptors is a man aged 30-40 years in good health.

The rearrangement uses TRBV14 and TRBJ2-7; the match to TRBD2 covers 11 bases. The CDR3 spans 15 residues. CDR1 is SGHDN and CDR2 is FVKESK in the germline V gene. V lost 0 bases to trimming and J lost 7 bases; unmatched junction nucleotides: 5. The CDR3 DNA is TGTGCCAGCAGCCAAGAGGGGGGACTAGCGGTTGAGCAGTACTTC. As protein: CASSQEGGLAVEQYF.

The rearrangement uses TRBV10-1 and TRBJ2-2; 7 bases match TRBD1. CDR1 is WNHNN, CDR2 SYGVQD, per germline (reference sequence). This CDR3 has 16 amino acids. The trim removed 5 bases at V and 0 bases at J, leaving 6 bases unmatched. The CDR3 region is CASSSRQGANTGELFF. The CDR3 DNA follows: TGCGCCAGCAGTAGCCGACAGGGCGCGAACACCGGGGAGCTGTTTTTT.

The chain links TRBV18 to TRBJ2-2, with 7 bases identical to TRBD2. Germline loops: CDR1 KGHSH, CDR2 LQKENI. With V trimmed by 1 base and J by 5 bases, 4 bases remained unmatched. The CDR3 is 15 amino acids. This chain's CDR3 is CASSPLPGRTGELFF. The CDR3 nucleotides are TGTGCCAGCTCACCACTTCCCGGGAGGACCGGGGAGCTGTTTTTT. The entire variable domain, with the rest obtained from reference TRBV18 and TRBJ2-2, is as follows: NAGVMQNPRHLVRRRGQEARLRCSPMKGHSHVYWYRQLPEEGLKFMVYLQKENIIDESGMPKERFSAEFPKEGPSILRIQQVVRGDSAAYFCASSPLPGRTGELFFGEGSRLTVL.

V usage is TRBV7-9 and J usage is TRBJ2-1; no definite D call. The CDR3 has 15 amino acids. The V and J ends lost 1 base and 1 base respectively, with 8 bases between them. CDR1 SEHNR and CDR2 FQNEAQ come from the germline V gene (reference sequence). CDR3 sequence (DNA): TGTGCCAGCAGCTTAGACGTCTTATCCTACAATGAGCAGTTCTTC. The encoded protein is CASSLDVLSYNEQFF.

This chain links TRBV19 with TRBJ2-3; TRBD1 might be the D (6 bases). V was cut by 5 bases and J by 6 bases, with 9 bases left in between. CDR1 is LNHDA, CDR2 SQIVND, per germline (reference sequence). The CDR3 contains 12 residues. CDR3 in amino acids: CASSPRGDTQYF. In DNA form, the CDR3 reads TGTGCCAGTAGTCCTAGGGGGGATACGCAGTATTTT.

The rearrangement uses TRBV28 and TRBJ2-1, with D unresolved. V was trimmed by 5 bases and J by 15 bases, leaving 23 bases between them. The CDR3 runs to 14 residues. In germline, CDR1 is MDHEN, CDR2 SYDVKM. CDR3 in DNA: TGTGCCAGCAGTCCCCCGGACCGCGCTCCTCGGCGGTTCTTC. Its protein is CASSPPDRAPRRFF.

This clone was counted ten times or more. The same CDR3 arises from other DNA sequences in this sample as well. V gene TRBV6-1 combines with J gene TRBJ2-7; 8 bases map to TRBD2. The length of the CDR3 is 15 residues. Trimming at V came to 0 bases and at J to 0 bases, leaving 1 base not matched to a gene. Looked up from germline, CDR1 is MNHNS and CDR2 is SASEGT. This CDR3 reads CASSEALAGSYEQYF. DNA of the CDR3: TGTGCCAGCAGTGAAGCGCTAGCGGGCTCCTACGAGCAGTACTTC.

This clone has a single count. The DNA for the CDR3 is TGCGCCAGCAGCTTTCAGGGATTCTCTGGAAACACCATATATTTT. It encodes CASSFQGFSGNTIYF. The chain recombines TRBV5-1 with TRBJ1-3, with D possibly TRBD1 on 5 matching bases. The CDR3 length is 15 residues. V was trimmed by 2 bases and J by 0 bases, leaving 9 bases between them. Germline V gene sequence: CDR1 SGHRS, CDR2 YFSETQ.

V gene TRBV7-9 combines with J gene TRBJ1-1; D not resolved. The length of the CDR3 is 14 residues. V was cut by 3 bases and J by 2 bases, with 10 bases left in between. CDR1 and CDR2 from the germline V gene are SEHNR and FQNEAQ (reference sequence). The CDR3 DNA sequence: TGTGCCAGCAGCTTGGGCCGGACCAACACTGAAGCTTTCTTT. It codes for CASSLGRTNTEAFF.

This clone was picked up a small number of times. The rearrangement uses TRBV2 and TRBJ2-7; D is unclear. The CDR3 runs to 13 residues. V lost 2 bases to trimming and J lost 2 bases, with 7 bases between them. Germline V gene sequence: CDR1 SNHLY, CDR2 FYNNEI. CDR3 amino acids: CASSEYRTYEQYF. CDR3 nucleotide sequence: TGTGCCAGCAGTGAATATCGCACCTACGAGCAGTACTTC. Variable domain in full (rest from reference TRBV2 and TRBJ2-7): EPEVTQTPSHQVTQMGQEVILRCVPISNHLYFYWYRQILGQKVEFLVSFYNNEISEKSEIFDDQFSVERPDGSNFTLKIRSTKLEDSAMYFCASSEYRTYEQYFGPGTRLTVT.

J is TRBJ1-1 and V is TRBV6-6; tentative D call: TRBD1 (5 bases). The germline CDR1 and CDR2 sequences are MNHNY and SVGAGI (reference sequence). V lost 4 bases, J lost 5 bases, and 5 bases lay in between. The CDR3 is 11 residues long. Written as DNA, the CDR3 is TGTGCCAGCAGTTGGGGGACTGAAGCTTTCTTT. Its protein is CASSWGTEAFF.

The CDR3 DNA sequence: TGTGCCAGCAGCCCCAATAGCGTCTCCTACGAGCAGTACTTC. It codes for CASSPNSVSYEQYF. The chain uses TRBV7-2 and TRBJ2-7, with a weak D call TRBD2 (5 bases). This CDR3 comprises 14 residues. Germline values: CDR1 SGHTA, CDR2 FQGNSA. Trimming left V 5 bases short and J 0 bases short, with 11 bases between.

The chain combines TRBV25-1 with TRBJ2-7; no clear D gene. Per the germline V gene, CDR1 is MGHDK and CDR2 is SYGVNS. Trimming stripped 1 base from V and 6 bases from J, with 10 bases between. The CDR3 runs to 13 residues. CDR3 protein: CASSESGVREQYF. CDR3 coding DNA: TGTGCCAGCAGTGAATCCGGCGTGCGCGAGCAGTACTTC.

The V call is TRBV5-4, the J call TRBJ2-7, with 9 bases that match TRBD1. V dropped 3 bases and J dropped 2; count of bases not matched to a gene: 6. Germline V CDR1 and CDR2: SGHNT, YYREEE (reference sequence). The CDR3 extends over 15 amino acids. CDR3 residues: CASSSGQGRTYEQYF. The CDR3, as DNA: TGTGCCAGCAGCTCAGGACAGGGGAGGACCTACGAGCAGTACTTC.

V and J are TRBV7-8 and TRBJ2-1; the D is unclear. The CDR3 is made up of 18 amino acids. The germline V and J ends were trimmed by 3 bases and 6 bases, with 24 bases remaining between them. CDR1 and CDR2 from the germline V gene are SGHVS and FQNEAQ. The CDR3 spells CASSFFAVFRTPINEQFF. The DNA of the CDR3 is TGTGCCAGCAGCTTCTTTGCCGTTTTTAGGACCCCGATCAATGAGCAGTTCTTC.

The rearrangement joins TRBV7-9 to TRBJ1-5; 8 bases agree with TRBD1. The CDR3 extends over 17 amino acids. CDR1 SEHNR and CDR2 FQNEAQ come from the germline V gene (reference sequence). After removal of 4 bases from V and 0 bases from J, the junction contained 8 bases not matched to a gene. CDR3 protein: CASSSGQAGYSNQPQHF. For the CDR3, the DNA is TGTGCCAGCAGCTCGGGACAGGCGGGGTATAGCAATCAGCCCCAGCATTTT.

The chain carries TRBV5-1 and TRBJ2-1; TRBD1 matches at 8 bases. The CDR3 has 14 amino acids. Germline V gene lookup returns CDR1 SGHRS and CDR2 YFSETQ. The ends lost 3 bases at V and 4 bases at J; junction bases unmatched: 3. This CDR3 reads CASSSGGNYNEQFF. In nucleotides, the CDR3 is TGCGCCAGCAGCTCAGGGGGCAATTACAATGAGCAGTTCTTC.

This chain joins TRBV9 and TRBJ2-5; 9 bases fit TRBD2. V lost 2 bases and J lost 1; bases outside the gene matches: 6. CDR1 is SGDLS, CDR2 YYNGEE, per germline. The CDR3 is made up of 16 amino acids. DNA of the CDR3: TGTGCCAGCAGCGTGTTGACTAGCGGAGGCCAAGAGACCCAGTACTTC. Its translation is CASSVLTSGGQETQYF.

The chain joins TRBV9 to TRBJ2-3; tentative D call: TRBD2 (5 bases). V lost 4 bases to trimming and J lost 5 bases, with 20 bases between them. CDR1 and CDR2 (germline): SGDLS, YYNGEE. This CDR3 is 16 amino acids long. The CDR3 loop reads CASSPFSGVKIDTQYF. The CDR3 DNA is TGTGCCAGCAGCCCCTTCTCCGGGGTGAAGATAGATACGCAGTATTTT.